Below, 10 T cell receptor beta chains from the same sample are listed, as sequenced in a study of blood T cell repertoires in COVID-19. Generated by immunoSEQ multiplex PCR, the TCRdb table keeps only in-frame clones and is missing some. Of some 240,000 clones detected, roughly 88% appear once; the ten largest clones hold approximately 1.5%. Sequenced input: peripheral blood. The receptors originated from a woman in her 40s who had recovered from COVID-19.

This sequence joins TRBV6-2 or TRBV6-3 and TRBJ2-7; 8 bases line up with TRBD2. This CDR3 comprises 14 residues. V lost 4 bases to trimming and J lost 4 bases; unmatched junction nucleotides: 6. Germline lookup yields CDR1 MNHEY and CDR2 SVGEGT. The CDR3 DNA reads TGTGCCAGCAGTTTCCCGGGGGGGCCTTACGAGCAGTACTTC. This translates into CASSFPGGPYEQYF.

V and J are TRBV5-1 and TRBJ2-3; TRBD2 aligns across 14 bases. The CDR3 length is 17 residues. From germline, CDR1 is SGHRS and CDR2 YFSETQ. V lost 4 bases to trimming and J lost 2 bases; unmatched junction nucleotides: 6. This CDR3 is CASSKGTSGGHTDTQYF. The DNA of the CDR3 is TGCGCCAGCAGCAAAGGGACTAGCGGGGGACACACAGATACGCAGTATTTT.

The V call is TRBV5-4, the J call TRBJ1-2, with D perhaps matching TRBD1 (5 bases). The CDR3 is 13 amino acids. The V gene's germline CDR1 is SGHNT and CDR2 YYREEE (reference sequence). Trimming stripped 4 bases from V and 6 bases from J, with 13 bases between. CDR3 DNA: TGTGCCAGCAGCGGCCCAGGGTCGGATGGCTACACCTTC. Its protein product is CASSGPGSDGYTF.

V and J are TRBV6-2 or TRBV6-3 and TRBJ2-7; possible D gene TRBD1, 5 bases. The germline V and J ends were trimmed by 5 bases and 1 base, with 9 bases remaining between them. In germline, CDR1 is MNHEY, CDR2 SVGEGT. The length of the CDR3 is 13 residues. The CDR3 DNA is TGTGCCAGCAGTCGGACATTTTCCTACGAGCAGTACTTC. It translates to CASSRTFSYEQYF.

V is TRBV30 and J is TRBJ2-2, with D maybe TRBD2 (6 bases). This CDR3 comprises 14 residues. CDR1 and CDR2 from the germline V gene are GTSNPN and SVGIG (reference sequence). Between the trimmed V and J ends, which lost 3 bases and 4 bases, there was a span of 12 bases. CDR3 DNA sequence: TGTGCCTGGAGCGGGGGTCTTCGCACCGGGGAGCTGTTTTTT. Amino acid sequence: CAWSGGLRTGELFF.

The CDR3 loop is CARGGQANTEAFF. CDR3 bases: TGTGCCAGAGGGGGACAGGCGAACACTGAAGCTTTCTTT. The chain combines TRBV2 with TRBJ1-1; 8 positions agree with TRBD1. CDR1 is SNHLY, CDR2 FYNNEI, per germline. V was clipped by 9 bases and J by 1 base; unmatched bases: 4. The CDR3 sequence is 13 residues long.

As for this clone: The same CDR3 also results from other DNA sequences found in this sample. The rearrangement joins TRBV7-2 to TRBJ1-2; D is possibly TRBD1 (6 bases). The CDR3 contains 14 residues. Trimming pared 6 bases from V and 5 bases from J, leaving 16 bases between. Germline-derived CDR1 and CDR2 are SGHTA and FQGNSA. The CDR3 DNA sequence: TGTGCCAGCAGTTTAAACAGGGCTCAGTATGGCTACACCTTC. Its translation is CASSLNRAQYGYTF. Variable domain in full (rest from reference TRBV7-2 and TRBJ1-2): GAGVSQSPSNKVTEKGKDVELRCDPISGHTALYWYRQSLGQGLEFLIYFQGNSAPDKSGLPSDRFSAERTGGSVSTLTIQRTQQEDSAVYLCASSLNRAQYGYTFGSGTRLTVV.

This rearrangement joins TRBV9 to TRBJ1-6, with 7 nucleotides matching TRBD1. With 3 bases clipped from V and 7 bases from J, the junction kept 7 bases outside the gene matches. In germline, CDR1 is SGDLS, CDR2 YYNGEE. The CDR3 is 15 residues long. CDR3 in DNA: TGTGCCAGCAGCGCGACAGGGCTAGGGAATTCACCCCTCCACTTT. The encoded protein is CASSATGLGNSPLHF. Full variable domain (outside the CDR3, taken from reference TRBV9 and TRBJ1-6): DSGVTQTPKHLITATGQRVTLRCSPRSGDLSVYWYQQSLDQGLQFLIQYYNGEERAKGNILERFSAQQFPDLHSELNLSSLELGDSALYFCASSATGLGNSPLHFGNGTRLTVT.

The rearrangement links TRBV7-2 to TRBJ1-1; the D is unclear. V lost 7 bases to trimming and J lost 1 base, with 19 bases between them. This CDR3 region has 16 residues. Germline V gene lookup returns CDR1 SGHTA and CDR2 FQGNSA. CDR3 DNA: TGTGCCAGCACTGAGGGAAGAGTCAGGACGAACACTGAAGCTTTCTTT. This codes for CASTEGRVRTNTEAFF.

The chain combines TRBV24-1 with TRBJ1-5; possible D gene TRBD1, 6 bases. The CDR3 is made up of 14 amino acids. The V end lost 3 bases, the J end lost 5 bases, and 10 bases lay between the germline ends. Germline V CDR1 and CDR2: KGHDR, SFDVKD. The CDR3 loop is CATSDGPGDQPQHF. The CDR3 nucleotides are TGTGCCACCAGTGATGGGCCAGGGGATCAGCCCCAGCATTTT.